The sequence of this T cell receptor beta chain was determined in a study of blood T cell repertoires in COVID-19. For the study at large: The United States, Italy and Spain were the sources of the acute and convalescent COVID-19 samples. PBMCs, B-cell-depleted T cells, or T cells provided the cDNA or gDNA that made up the material.

Sequenced by immunoSEQ multiplex PCR; TCRdb stores in-frame clones only, minus some. The table lists 400,000 to 500,000 clones, roughly 84% of them singletons. In terms of age and location, participants ranged from roughly 18 to 89 years and lived in under 30 US areas. CDR3 length: 16 residues. Germline assignment: CDR1 GTSNPN and CDR2 SVGIG (reference sequence). V lost 1 base, J lost 5 bases, and 21 bases lay in between. The receptor comes from a woman younger than 30 who had been exposed to COVID-19. The sample consisted of PBMCs or T cells enriched from blood (not recorded which). This sequence joins TRBV30 and TRBJ2-7, with D perhaps matching TRBD2 (5 bases). CDR3 nucleotides: TGTGCCTGGAGTGCCCGAGGACTTCTCCTAGACCACGAGCAGTACTTC. This gives the protein CAWSARGLLLDHEQYF.